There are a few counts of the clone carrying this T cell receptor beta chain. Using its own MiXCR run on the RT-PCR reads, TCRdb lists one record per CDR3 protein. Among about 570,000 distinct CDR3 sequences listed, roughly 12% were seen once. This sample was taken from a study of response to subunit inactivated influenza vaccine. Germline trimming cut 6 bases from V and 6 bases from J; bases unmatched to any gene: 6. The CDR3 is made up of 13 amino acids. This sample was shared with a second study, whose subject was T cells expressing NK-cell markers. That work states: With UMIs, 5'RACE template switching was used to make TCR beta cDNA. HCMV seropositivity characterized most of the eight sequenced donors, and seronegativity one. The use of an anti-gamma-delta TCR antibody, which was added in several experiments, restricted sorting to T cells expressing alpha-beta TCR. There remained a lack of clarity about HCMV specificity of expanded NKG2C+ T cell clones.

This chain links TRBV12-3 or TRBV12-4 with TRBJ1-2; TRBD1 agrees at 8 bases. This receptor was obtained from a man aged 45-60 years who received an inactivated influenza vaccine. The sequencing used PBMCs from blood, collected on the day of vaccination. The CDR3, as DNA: TGTGCCAGCAGCTTCCGGACAGGGAATGGCTACACCTTC. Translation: CASSFRTGNGYTF.